A single sample gave rise to the 18 T cell receptor beta chains below, sequenced in a study of shared clonotypes between healthy human individuals. Sequenced by immunoSEQ multiplex PCR; TCRdb stores in-frame clones only, minus some. The repertoire has more than 900,000 clones, about 84% of them found once; the top ten carry 0.6% to 0.75%. Specimen: memory CD4+ T cells from PBMCs. Subset reported: CD45RA-negative fraction. The source is a man aged 18 to 29 in good health. Some clones in this sample may be carry-over from other donors' samples.

The chain joins TRBV7-2 to TRBJ2-7; D is ambiguous. The V and J ends lost 3 bases and 3 bases respectively, with 12 bases between them. Germline-derived CDR1 and CDR2 are SGHTA and FQGNSA. The CDR3 is 14 residues long. For the CDR3, the DNA is TGTGCCAGCAGCTTGCAAGCGCGGCTCTACGAGCAGTACTTC. Translating gives CASSLQARLYEQYF.

This clone has just one count. The sample carries other DNA sequences with the same CDR3. This sequence joins TRBV15 and TRBJ1-4; the match to TRBD1 covers 9 bases. V lost 0 bases to trimming and J lost 8 bases; unmatched junction nucleotides: 1. The germline CDR1 and CDR2 sequences are LNHNV and YYDKDF (reference sequence). The CDR3 contains 14 residues. The DNA for the CDR3 is TGTGCCACCAGCAGAGATACAGGGGGCGAAAAACTGTTTTTT. Its protein is CATSRDTGGEKLFF.

The rearrangement uses TRBV18 and TRBJ1-1, with TRBD1 as a possible D gene (5 bases). The V and J ends lost 4 bases and 1 base respectively, with 7 bases between them. The germline gives CDR1 KGHSH, CDR2 LQKENI. The CDR3 has 13 amino acids. CDR3 sequence: CASSHGQNTEAFF. The CDR3 nucleotides are TGTGCCAGCTCACATGGACAGAACACTGAAGCTTTCTTT. The full variable domain, in which reference TRBV18 and TRBJ1-1 provide the parts outside the CDR3, is NAGVMQNPRHLVRRRGQEARLRCSPMKGHSHVYWYRQLPEEGLKFMVYLQKENIIDESGMPKERFSAEFPKEGPSILRIQQVVRGDSAAYFCASSHGQNTEAFFGQGTRLTVV.

The CDR3 sequence is CASSPTSGWSSYEQYF. Here the CDR3 DNA reads TGTGCCAGCAGTCCAACTAGCGGATGGAGCTCCTACGAGCAGTACTTC. The chain employs TRBV27 and TRBJ2-7; 8 nucleotides align to TRBD2. Germline V lookup: CDR1 MNHEY, CDR2 SMNVEV (reference sequence). J lost 0 bases, V lost 5 bases, and 9 bases had no gene match. The CDR3 spans 16 residues.

A word on this clone: The junction departs from the called germline gene at one end, perhaps through a read error. The chain uses TRBV7-8 and TRBJ1-2; 8 nucleotides line up with TRBD1. This CDR3 comprises 16 residues. CDR1 is SGHVS and CDR2 is FQNEAQ in the germline V gene. CDR3 coding DNA: TGTGCCAGCAGCTCCGTCCCCGGACAGGGTGGCCTTGGGCAGCTCTTC. Translating gives CASSSVPGQGGLGQLF. Full variable domain (missing parts from reference TRBV7-8 and TRBJ1-2): GAGVSQSPRYKVAKRGQDVALRCDPISGHVSLFWYQQALGQGPEFLTYFQNEAQLDKSGLPSDRFFAERPEGSVSTLKIQRTQQEDSAVYLCASSSVPGQGGLGQLFGSGTRLTVV.

The chain recombines TRBV28 with TRBJ1-2, with D tentatively TRBD1 (6 bases). This CDR3 is built from 15 residues. With 3 bases removed from V and 1 base from J, the gap between germline ends came to 12 bases. Looked up from germline, CDR1 is MDHEN and CDR2 is SYDVKM. CDR3 in DNA: TGTGCCAGCAGTTTTGAACAGGGAAGTAACTATGGCTACACCTTC. Translating gives CASSFEQGSNYGYTF.

The table lists this clone with a few counts. The same CDR3 is also encoded by other DNA sequences in this sample. The chain is built from TRBV6-6 and TRBJ2-1; TRBD2 might be the D (5 bases). V shed 6 bases and J shed 3 bases, with 12 bases lying between them. The CDR3 runs 14 residues. In germline, CDR1 is MNHNY, CDR2 SVGAGI (reference sequence). The CDR3 nucleotides read TGTGCCAGCAGCCTAGGAGGCAGCTACAATGAGCAGTTCTTC. Protein: CASSLGGSYNEQFF.

The J gene is TRBJ2-7, the V gene TRBV5-1, with D unresolved. Germline V lookup: CDR1 SGHRS, CDR2 YFSETQ. V lost 1 base, J lost 5 bases, and 7 bases lay in between. CDR3 length equals 12 residues. The CDR3 loop reads CASSLLDHEQYF. DNA for the CDR3: TGCGCCAGCAGCTTGTTGGATCACGAGCAGTACTTC.

Of note for this clone: The same CDR3 also results from other DNA sequences found in this sample. The chain couples TRBV19 to TRBJ1-2, with 7 bases identical to TRBD1. Per the germline V gene, CDR1 is LNHDA and CDR2 is SQIVND (reference sequence). Losses at the gene ends were 3 bases for V and 4 bases for J; bases not matched to a gene: 2. This CDR3 contains 13 residues. The CDR3 region is CASSMSGGYGYTF. The DNA of the CDR3 is TGTGCCAGTAGTATGTCAGGGGGCTATGGCTACACCTTC.

This chain connects TRBV27 to TRBJ1-2; tentatively, D is TRBD1 (5 bases). The CDR3 runs to 15 residues. V lost 4 bases and J 4 bases, leaving 16 bases between the germline ends. Looked up from germline, CDR1 is MNHEY and CDR2 is SMNVEV (reference sequence). CDR3 coding DNA: TGTGCCAGCAGTTCGTTGCAGGGTGGTGGCTATGGCTACACCTTC. Its protein is CASSSLQGGGYGYTF.

This rearrangement joins TRBV29-1 to TRBJ2-3; TRBD1 matches at 7 bases. Germline V lookup: CDR1 SQVTM, CDR2 ANQGSEA. V shed 7 bases and J 2 bases; nucleotides not matched to a gene: 9. The CDR3 is 14 amino acids. The DNA of the CDR3 is TGCAGCGCGACCGGGGACAGAGCCACAGATACGCAGTATTTT. Its protein product is CSATGDRATDTQYF.

Of note for this clone: The sample holds other DNA sequences that translate to the same CDR3. The V gene is TRBV6-1, the J gene TRBJ1-1, with TRBD1 as a possible D gene (6 bases). Germline lookup yields CDR1 MNHNS and CDR2 SASEGT. Trimming took 6 bases from V and 3 from J, leaving 11 bases between them. The length of the CDR3 is 13 residues. The CDR3 DNA sequence: TGTGCCAGCAGCGGACAGAGGTACACTGAAGCTTTCTTT. Its translation: CASSGQRYTEAFF.

As regards this clone: Within the sample, other DNA sequences also encode this same CDR3. The gene calls are TRBV10-3 and TRBJ2-7, with TRBD1 identical over 9 bases. Germline V CDR1 and CDR2: ENHRY, SYGVKD. The junction had 0 bases not matched to a gene; V was cut back by 6 bases and J by 3 bases. The CDR3 contains 12 residues. CDR3 sequence: CAIRTGGYEQYF. For the CDR3, the DNA is TGTGCCATCAGGACAGGGGGCTACGAGCAGTACTTC.

The chain recombines TRBV19 with TRBJ2-7; possibly TRBD1 for D (6 bases). This CDR3 spans 14 amino acids. Germline-derived CDR1 and CDR2 are LNHDA and SQIVND (reference sequence). V lost 2 bases, J lost 1 base, and 9 bases lay in between. CDR3 nucleotides: TGTGCCAGTAGTATATGGGGGACATCCTACGAGCAGTACTTC. This codes for CASSIWGTSYEQYF.

This clone was recorded a few times. V gene TRBV6-6 combines with J gene TRBJ1-1; D call uncertain. V lost 6 bases and J lost 1, with 15 bases in between. The CDR3 extends over 15 amino acids. Germline assignment: CDR1 MNHNY and CDR2 SVGAGI (reference sequence). CDR3 loop: CASRVQRTGNTEAFF. DNA of the CDR3: TGTGCCAGCAGGGTACAGAGGACTGGGAACACTGAAGCTTTCTTT.

The chain links TRBV5-4 to TRBJ2-7; TRBD1 or TRBD2 may be the D gene (5 bases each). CDR1 and CDR2 from the germline V gene are SGHNT and YYREEE (reference sequence). This CDR3 spans 14 amino acids. Trimming shortened V by 2 bases and J by 5 bases, and 14 bases separated the two germline ends. CDR3 nucleotides: TGTGCCAGCAGCTTAACCGGGGCCAAGAACGAGCAGTACTTC. Its translation is CASSLTGAKNEQYF.

The genes are TRBV6-5 and TRBJ2-7, with 7 nucleotides matching TRBD1. Losses at the gene ends were 6 bases for V and 1 base for J; bases not matched to a gene: 9. The CDR3 is 15 residues long. Germline CDR1 reads MNHEY; CDR2 reads SVGAGI. The CDR3 region has the DNA TGTGCCAGCAGAACCGCTGCACAGGGGTCCTACGAGCAGTACTTC. Translated, it gives CASRTAAQGSYEQYF.

The chain couples TRBV7-3 to TRBJ2-2; no firm D call. CDR1 SGHTA and CDR2 FQGTGA come from the germline V gene. V gave up 1 base and J gave up 3 bases, with 9 bases separating them. The CDR3 runs to 15 residues. The CDR3 here is CASSLMSGDTGELFF. The CDR3 region has the DNA TGTGCCAGCAGCTTAATGTCAGGCGACACCGGGGAGCTGTTTTTT.